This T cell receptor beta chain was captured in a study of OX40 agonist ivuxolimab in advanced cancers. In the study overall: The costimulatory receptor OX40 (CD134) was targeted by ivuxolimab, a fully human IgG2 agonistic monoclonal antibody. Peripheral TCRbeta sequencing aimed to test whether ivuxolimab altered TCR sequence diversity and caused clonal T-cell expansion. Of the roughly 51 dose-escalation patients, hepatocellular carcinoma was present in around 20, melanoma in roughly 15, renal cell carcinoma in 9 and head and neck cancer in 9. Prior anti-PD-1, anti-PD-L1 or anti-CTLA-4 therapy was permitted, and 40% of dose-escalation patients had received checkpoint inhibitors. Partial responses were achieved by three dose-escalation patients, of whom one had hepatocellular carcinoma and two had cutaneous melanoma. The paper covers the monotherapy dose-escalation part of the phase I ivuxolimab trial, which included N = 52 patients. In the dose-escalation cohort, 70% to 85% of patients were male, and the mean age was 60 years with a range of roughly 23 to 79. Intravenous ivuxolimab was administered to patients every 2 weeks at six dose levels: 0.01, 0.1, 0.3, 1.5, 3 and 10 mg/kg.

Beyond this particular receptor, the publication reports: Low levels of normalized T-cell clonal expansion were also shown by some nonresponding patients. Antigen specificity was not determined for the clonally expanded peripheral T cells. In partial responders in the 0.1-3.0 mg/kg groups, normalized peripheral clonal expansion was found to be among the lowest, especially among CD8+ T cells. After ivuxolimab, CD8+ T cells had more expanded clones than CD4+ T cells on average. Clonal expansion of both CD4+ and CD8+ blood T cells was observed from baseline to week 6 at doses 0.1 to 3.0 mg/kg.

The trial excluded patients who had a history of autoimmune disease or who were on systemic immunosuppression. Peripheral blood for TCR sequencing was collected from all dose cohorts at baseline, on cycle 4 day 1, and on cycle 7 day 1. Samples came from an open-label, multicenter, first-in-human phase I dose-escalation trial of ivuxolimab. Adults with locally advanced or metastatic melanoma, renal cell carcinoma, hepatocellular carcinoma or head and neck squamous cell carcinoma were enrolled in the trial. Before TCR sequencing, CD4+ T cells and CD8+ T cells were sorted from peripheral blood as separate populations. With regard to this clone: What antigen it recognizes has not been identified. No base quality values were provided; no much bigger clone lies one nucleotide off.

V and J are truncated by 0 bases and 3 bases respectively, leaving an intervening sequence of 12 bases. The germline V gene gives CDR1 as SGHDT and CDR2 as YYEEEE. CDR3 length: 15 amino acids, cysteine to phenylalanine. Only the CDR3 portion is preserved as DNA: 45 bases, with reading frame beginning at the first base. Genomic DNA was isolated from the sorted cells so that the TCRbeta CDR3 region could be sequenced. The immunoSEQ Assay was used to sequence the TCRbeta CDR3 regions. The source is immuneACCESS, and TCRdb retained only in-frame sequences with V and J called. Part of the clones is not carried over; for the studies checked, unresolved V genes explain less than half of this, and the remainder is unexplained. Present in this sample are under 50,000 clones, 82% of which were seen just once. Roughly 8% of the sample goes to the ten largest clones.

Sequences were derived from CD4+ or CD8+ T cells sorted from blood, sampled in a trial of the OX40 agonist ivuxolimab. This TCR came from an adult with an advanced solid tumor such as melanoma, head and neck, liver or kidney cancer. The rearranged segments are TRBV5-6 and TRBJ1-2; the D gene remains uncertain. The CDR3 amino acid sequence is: CASSLERTQYYGYTF. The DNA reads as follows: TGTGCCAGCAGCTTGGAACGAACCCAATACTATGGCTACACCTTC.